These 20 T cell receptor beta chains were sequenced from one sample in a study of T cell repertoires in cytomegalovirus infection. One entry per CDR3 protein results from TCRdb running MiXCR on the reads. The sample comprises about half a million distinct CDR3 sequences, more than 40% of which are singletons, and 43% rests with the top ten. These receptors' targets are unknown. Sequencing was performed on cultured PBMCs, taken from culture after CMV antigen stimulation. The receptors here all came from a human donor in good health (CMV status not recorded). Some clones in this sample may be carry-over from other donors' samples.

The rearrangement uses TRBV6-8 and TRBJ1-1; TRBD1 might be the D (6 bases). The V gene lost 6 bases and the J gene lost 11 bases, with 16 bases spanning the gap. CDR3 length equals 12 residues. CDR1 MNHGY and CDR2 SAAAGT come from the germline V gene. The CDR3 spells CASSRNRVWAFF. The CDR3 DNA reads TGTGCCAGCAGCCGCAACAGGGTGTGGGCTTTCTTT.

This clonotype has just one count. V is TRBV12-3 or TRBV12-4 and J is TRBJ2-7; possibly TRBD1 or TRBD2 for D (6 bases each). The V and J ends lost 3 bases and 5 bases respectively, with 14 bases between them. The length of the CDR3 is 14 residues. The CDR3 DNA reads TGTGCCAGCAGTTTCTCGGGGGCGCGGAACGAGCAGTACTTC. Translating gives CASSFSGARNEQYF.

This clonotype has only a few counts. The chain uses TRBV12-3 or TRBV12-4 and TRBJ2-2, with 7 bases aligning to TRBD2. V lost 10 bases, J lost 5 bases, and 10 bases stayed unmatched. There are 14 residues in the CDR3. The CDR3 spells CATTSSLQTGELFF. The CDR3 DNA reads as TGTGCCACGACTAGCTCGTTGCAGACCGGGGAGCTGTTTTTT.

The chain uses TRBV7-9 and TRBJ2-1; no clear D. This CDR3 is 12 amino acids long. Germline V gives CDR1 SEHNR, CDR2 FQNEAQ (reference sequence). Trimming stripped 6 bases from V and 5 bases from J, with 8 bases between. The CDR3: CASRDLDNEQFF. CDR3 DNA: TGTGCCAGCAGGGATTTAGACAATGAGCAGTTCTTC. The full variable domain, its missing parts supplied by reference TRBV7-9 and TRBJ2-1, is DTGVSQNPRHKITKRGQNVTFRCDPISEHNRLYWYRQTLGQGPEFLTYFQNEAQLEKSRLLSDRFSAERPKGSFSTLEIQRTEQGDSAMYLCASRDLDNEQFFGPGTRLTVL.

This clonotype was found a few times. The rearrangement uses TRBV12-3 or TRBV12-4 and TRBJ2-1, with TRBD2 identical over 10 bases. The CDR3 consists of 15 residues. V lost 6 bases and J lost 1; bases outside the gene matches: 3. CDR3 in amino acids: CASRRTSGSYNEQFF. CDR3 DNA sequence: TGTGCCAGCAGAAGGACTAGCGGTTCCTACAATGAGCAGTTCTTC.

Only a few counts were recorded for this clonotype. This sequence joins TRBV2 and TRBJ1-6, with D hard to call. CDR1 and CDR2 (germline): SNHLY, FYNNEI. This CDR3 spans 14 amino acids. Trimming took off 2 bases at V and 4 bases at J, with 6 bases between the two ends. CDR3 amino acids: CASSEPWYNSPLHF. As DNA, the CDR3 is TGTGCCAGCAGTGAACCCTGGTATAATTCACCCCTCCACTTT.

V gene TRBV5-6 combines with J gene TRBJ2-7; weak D call: TRBD1 (5 bases). CDR3 size: 14 residues. V shed 1 base and J shed 4 bases, with 12 bases lying between them. CDR1 and CDR2 (germline): SGHDT, YYEEEE. Here the CDR3 DNA reads TGTGCCAGCAGCTTGACAGGATTTAATTACGAGCAGTACTTC. As protein: CASSLTGFNYEQYF.

This clonotype showed up just a few times. The rearrangement joins TRBV28 to TRBJ2-5, with TRBD2 matching 12 bases. Trimming removed 3 bases from V and 6 bases from J; junction bases left unmatched: 5. CDR1 MDHEN and CDR2 SYDVKM come from the germline V gene. This CDR3 spans 15 amino acids. CDR3 DNA: TGTGCCAGCAGTTTCACTAGCGGGGGGAAGCAGACCCAGTACTTC. Its translation: CASSFTSGGKQTQYF.

The CDR3 DNA follows: TGCGCCAGCAGCTTGGCCATAGGAGGCGGAGAGACCCAGTACTTC. Translating it yields CASSLAIGGGETQYF. The chain combines TRBV5-1 with TRBJ2-5; D perhaps matches TRBD2 (5 bases). Germline V gives CDR1 SGHRS, CDR2 YFSETQ. The CDR3 contains 15 residues. Trimming took 0 bases from V and 4 from J, leaving 13 bases between them. Full variable domain (outside the CDR3, taken from reference TRBV5-1 and TRBJ2-5): KAGVTQTPRYLIKTRGQQVTLSCSPISGHRSVSWYQQTPGQGLQFLFEYFSETQRNKGNFPGRFSGRQFSNSRSEMNVSTLELGDSALYLCASSLAIGGGETQYFGPGTRLLVL.

DNA of the CDR3: TGTGCCAGCAAACTACGGGGTAATTCACCCCTCCACTTT. Its protein product is CASKLRGNSPLHF. The chain recombines TRBV12-3 or TRBV12-4 with TRBJ1-6, with D hard to call. V dropped 7 bases and J dropped 6 bases, with 10 bases sitting between them. CDR3 length: 13 amino acids.

This clonotype has more than one count but fewer than ten. CDR3 coding DNA: TGCAGTGCTAACGGCGGCGGGAATCAGCCCCAGCATTTT. It specifies CSANGGGNQPQHF. This sequence joins TRBV20-1 and TRBJ1-5; D remains unclear. The germline gives CDR1 DFQATT, CDR2 SNEGSKA (reference sequence). This CDR3 spans 13 amino acids. Trimming pared 4 bases from V and 4 bases from J, leaving 11 bases between.

Only a few counts were recorded for this clonotype. V and J are TRBV12-3 or TRBV12-4 and TRBJ1-2; 9 bases line up with TRBD1. The length of the CDR3 is 14 residues. V gave up 4 bases and J gave up 7 bases; unmatched junction bases: 7. This CDR3 is CASSWRQGVSGYTF. The CDR3 DNA is TGTGCCAGCAGTTGGCGACAGGGGGTCTCTGGCTACACCTTC.

The rearrangement links TRBV12-3 or TRBV12-4 to TRBJ1-5; no reliable D call. CDR3 length: 12 amino acids. Trimming stripped 4 bases from V and 5 bases from J, with 6 bases between. The CDR3 sequence: CASSSDHQPQHF. The CDR3 bases are TGTGCCAGCAGTTCAGATCATCAGCCCCAGCATTTT.

This clonotype was seen a handful of times. The chain carries TRBV7-2 and TRBJ2-3; tentatively, D is TRBD2 (7 bases). This CDR3 comprises 15 residues. Germline V lookup: CDR1 SGHTA, CDR2 FQGNSA. Trimming pared 4 bases from V and 0 bases from J, leaving 11 bases between. CDR3: CASSSAGQSTDTQYF. The CDR3 DNA follows: TGTGCCAGCAGCTCAGCGGGACAAAGCACAGATACGCAGTATTTT.

This clonotype showed up just a few times. The chain joins TRBV5-1 to TRBJ2-1, with 8 nucleotides matching TRBD1. The CDR3 is made up of 18 amino acids. With 0 bases clipped from V and 4 bases from J, the junction kept 12 bases outside the gene matches. The V gene's germline CDR1 is SGHRS and CDR2 YFSETQ. The CDR3 bases are TGCGCCAGCAGCTTGGCTTCGACAGGGGAGTTCCGTTACAATGAGCAGTTCTTC. Amino acids: CASSLASTGEFRYNEQFF.

This clonotype was observed a few times. The chain is built from TRBV5-5 and TRBJ1-2; no clear D gene. Germline CDR1 reads SGHKS; CDR2 reads YYEKEE (reference sequence). Trimming removed 0 bases from V and 3 bases from J, with 9 bases in between. This CDR3 spans 14 amino acids. CDR3 nucleotides: TGTGCCAGCAGCTTGGCTCCGACCTACTATGGCTACACCTTC. Translated, it gives CASSLAPTYYGYTF.

V and J are TRBV4-1 and TRBJ1-5, with a tentative D call TRBD1 (5 bases). The germline V and J ends were trimmed by 4 bases and 4 bases, with 14 bases remaining between them. CDR1 is MGHRA, CDR2 YSYEKL, per germline. This CDR3 contains 15 residues. This chain's CDR3 is CASSPGEGWNQPQHF. The CDR3 region has the DNA TGCGCCAGCAGCCCCGGGGAGGGGTGGAATCAGCCCCAGCATTTT.

The chain uses TRBV7-6 and TRBJ1-3; D unresolved. Trimming shortened V by 2 bases and J by 0 bases, and 5 bases separated the two germline ends. The CDR3 contains 14 residues. CDR1 is SGHVS and CDR2 is FNYEAQ in the germline V gene. CDR3 nucleotides: TGTGCCAGCAGCTTATTGCGCTCTGGAAACACCATATATTTT. This sequence encodes CASSLLRSGNTIYF.

V and J are TRBV7-6 and TRBJ2-4; D gene uncertain. CDR1 is SGHVS and CDR2 is FNYEAQ in the germline V gene. This CDR3 is built from 17 residues. V lost 5 bases and J 2 bases, leaving 19 bases between the germline ends. CDR3 nucleotides: TGTGCCAGCAGCCCTCTGGCGCGGCCGCGAACCAAAAACATTCAGTACTTC. This gives the protein CASSPLARPRTKNIQYF.

The chain links TRBV28 to TRBJ1-2; D is possibly TRBD1 (5 bases). Germline V gene sequence: CDR1 MDHEN, CDR2 SYDVKM. V dropped 10 bases and J dropped 1 base, with 13 bases sitting between them. The CDR3 spans 13 residues. CDR3 amino acids: CATAERGNYGYTF. The CDR3 DNA is TGTGCCACCGCGGAGAGGGGTAACTATGGCTACACCTTC.